The 17 T cell receptor beta chains listed next were all sequenced from one sample in a study of CD8+ T cells in alopecia areata. Treatment indicated: oral pan-JAK inhibitor, 5-10 mg twice daily. Reverse transcription of extracted RNA yielded cDNA, which provided the sequencing template. The assay was immunoSEQ multiplex PCR, and TCRdb's table has in-frame clones only and misses some. The table has more than 100,000 clones, 85% to 90% seen once; the top ten hold 8.5% to 14%. The sequenced sample was CD8+ T cells sorted from blood, obtained between weeks 30 and 35, from a patient treated with tofacitinib. These TCRs come from a human donor with alopecia areata.

The V gene is TRBV4-1, the J gene TRBJ2-2, with 7 bases matching TRBD2. The CDR3 runs to 17 residues. The germline CDR1 and CDR2 sequences are MGHRA and YSYEKL. The V segment lost 4 bases and the J segment 2 bases; nucleotides outside the gene matches: 10. CDR3 DNA sequence: TGCGCCAGCAGCCGCCCCACTAGCGTAGAAAACACCGGGGAGCTGTTTTTT. Translated, it gives CASSRPTSVENTGELFF.

This chain joins TRBV7-9 and TRBJ1-1, with D hard to call. Germline-derived CDR1 and CDR2 are SEHNR and FQNEAQ (reference sequence). The V end was cut by 2 bases, the J end by 0 bases, with 7 bases between. This CDR3 region has 14 residues. This chain's CDR3 is CASSLSAVNTEAFF. CDR3 sequence (DNA): TGTGCCAGCAGCTTATCCGCAGTGAACACTGAAGCTTTCTTT. Based on the CDR3 plus reference TRBV7-9 and TRBJ1-1, the full variable domain is DTGVSQNPRHKITKRGQNVTFRCDPISEHNRLYWYRQTLGQGPEFLTYFQNEAQLEKSRLLSDRFSAERPKGSFSTLEIQRTEQGDSAMYLCASSLSAVNTEAFFGQGTRLTVV.

The rearrangement joins TRBV15 to TRBJ1-1; tentatively, D is TRBD1 (5 bases). The CDR3 has 14 residues. Germline CDR1 reads LNHNV; CDR2 reads YYDKDF (reference sequence). The germline V and J ends were trimmed by 3 bases and 0 bases, with 8 bases remaining between them. The CDR3 coding sequence is TGTGCCACCAGCAGGAAAGGGGTGAACACTGAAGCTTTCTTT. Encoded protein: CATSRKGVNTEAFF. Filled out from reference TRBV15 and TRBJ1-1, the complete variable domain reads DAMVIQNPRYQVTQFGKPVTLSCSQTLNHNVMYWYQQKSSQAPKLLFHYYDKDFNNEADTPDNFQSRRPNTSFCFLDIRSPGLGDTAMYLCATSRKGVNTEAFFGQGTRLTVV.

The chain uses TRBV11-1 and TRBJ2-7; tentative D call: TRBD2 (6 bases). Trimming removed 5 bases from V and 1 base from J, with 9 bases in between. The CDR3 has 13 amino acids. Germline-derived CDR1 and CDR2 are SGHAT and FQDESV (reference sequence). The CDR3 DNA follows: TGTGCCAGCAGCGGAGGGGTGTCCTACGAGCAGTACTTC. Protein sequence: CASSGGVSYEQYF.

The chain uses TRBV27 and TRBJ2-1; 9 bases map to TRBD2. The CDR3 has 15 amino acids. Germline lookup yields CDR1 MNHEY and CDR2 SMNVEV (reference sequence). The V and J ends lost 0 bases and 5 bases, in that order; junction bases with no gene match: 2. The CDR3 bases are TGTGCCAGCAGTTTATCAGCGGGGGGAAACAATGAGCAGTTCTTC. It is translated as CASSLSAGGNNEQFF.

The chain is built from TRBV29-1 and TRBJ2-2; 7 nucleotides agree with TRBD2. CDR3 length: 15 residues. Trimming at V came to 2 bases and at J to 4 bases, leaving 7 bases not matched to a gene. Germline V CDR1 and CDR2: SQVTM, ANQGSEA. The CDR3 nucleotides are TGCAGCGTTGAACCAGCGGGACGGAGCACCGGGGAGCTGTTTTTT. Translated, it gives CSVEPAGRSTGELFF.

The chain uses TRBV9 and TRBJ2-3, with D perhaps TRBD1 or TRBD2 (5 bases each). There are 16 residues in the CDR3. Germline V gives CDR1 SGDLS, CDR2 YYNGEE. V lost 4 bases and J 2 bases, leaving 17 bases between the germline ends. The CDR3, as DNA: TGTGCCAGCAGCCCCCGAGGGGTGGGGTACACAGATACGCAGTATTTT. This encodes CASSPRGVGYTDTQYF.

V is TRBV27 and J is TRBJ2-4; no definite D call. The length of the CDR3 is 11 residues. Germline V lookup: CDR1 MNHEY, CDR2 SMNVEV (reference sequence). The V and J ends lost 5 bases and 7 bases respectively, with 6 bases between them. CDR3 coding DNA: TGTGCCAGCAGTCTTGGCAACATTCAGTACTTC. Its protein product is CASSLGNIQYF.

J is TRBJ2-7 and V is TRBV27, with D possibly being TRBD1 (7 bases). From germline, CDR1 is MNHEY and CDR2 SMNVEV (reference sequence). The ends were cut back, 5 bases at V and 3 bases at J, with 11 bases in the middle. There are 13 residues in the CDR3. The chain's CDR3 is CASSAQGGYEQYF. DNA for the CDR3: TGTGCCAGCAGTGCGCAGGGGGGCTACGAGCAGTACTTC.

CDR3 DNA sequence: TGTGCCAGCAGCCCCCGCTCGGGCGATGAGCAGTTCTTC. It yields the protein CASSPRSGDEQFF. The gene calls are TRBV16 and TRBJ2-1; D call uncertain. The CDR3 spans 13 residues. Trimming took off 4 bases at V and 8 bases at J, with 12 bases between the two ends. Germline-derived CDR1 and CDR2 are KGHSY and FQNENV.

DNA for the CDR3: TGCAGCACCGGGCGGACAGGGAGGGACACTGAAGCTTTCTTT. Its protein product is CSTGRTGRDTEAFF. The rearrangement links TRBV29-1 to TRBJ1-1, with 8 bases identical to TRBD1. V shed 8 bases and J 3 bases; nucleotides not matched to a gene: 11. The CDR3 extends over 14 amino acids. Germline CDR1 SQVTM, CDR2 ANQGSEA.

This chain joins TRBV29-1 and TRBJ1-3; D unresolved. The germline V gene encodes CDR1 SQVTM and CDR2 ANQGSEA. Trimming shortened V by 0 bases and J by 4 bases, and 4 bases separated the two germline ends. The CDR3 contains 12 residues. The chain's CDR3 is CSVEDGGNTIYF. The CDR3, as DNA: TGCAGCGTTGAAGATGGCGGAAACACCATATATTTT.

The CDR3 bases are TGTGCCAGCAGCGTAACCGGGACTAGCGGGTACAATGAGCAGTTCTTC. It is translated as CASSVTGTSGYNEQFF. V gene TRBV7-2 combines with J gene TRBJ2-1, with 12 nucleotides matching TRBD2. Germline CDR1 is SGHTA and CDR2 is FQGNSA. The CDR3 extends over 16 amino acids. The V and J ends lost 5 bases and 4 bases, in that order; junction bases with no gene match: 6.

V and J are TRBV29-1 and TRBJ2-1; TRBD1 might be the D (5 bases). This CDR3 region has 13 residues. Trimming took 3 bases from V and 5 from J, leaving 11 bases between them. Looked up from germline, CDR1 is SQVTM and CDR2 is ANQGSEA. The CDR3 loop reads CSVDRQGNNEQFF. CDR3 coding DNA: TGCAGCGTTGATCGCCAGGGTAACAATGAGCAGTTCTTC.

V and J are TRBV9 and TRBJ2-7; D is ambiguous. Germline lookup yields CDR1 SGDLS and CDR2 YYNGEE. CDR3 length equals 15 residues. V lost 0 bases to trimming and J lost 6 bases, with 16 bases between them. This CDR3 is CASSVEGGPPGEQYF. CDR3 in DNA: TGTGCCAGCAGCGTAGAGGGCGGACCCCCGGGCGAGCAGTACTTC.

The rearrangement uses TRBV7-9 and TRBJ2-7, with D possibly matching TRBD2 (6 bases). This CDR3 has 15 residues. Germline lookup yields CDR1 SEHNR and CDR2 FQNEAQ (reference sequence). V shed 5 bases and J shed 4 bases, with 18 bases lying between them. The CDR3 DNA reads as TGTGCCAGCAGCCTTTACCCAGCGGGCCCTTACGAGCAGTACTTC. Its protein product is CASSLYPAGPYEQYF.

The chain has TRBV7-8 and TRBJ2-7; D gene unclear. V lost 0 bases and J lost 7, with 4 bases in between. Germline V CDR1 and CDR2: SGHVS, FQNEAQ. The CDR3 consists of 11 residues. For the CDR3, the DNA is TGTGCCAGCAGCTTAGCGGATGAGCAGTACTTC. Amino acid sequence: CASSLADEQYF.